The clone carrying this TCR beta chain occurred many times. Its specificity is unknown. The source of the sample is a study of T cells in Graves' hyperthyroidism and ophthalmopathy. Overall study context: Any treatment followed the collection of peripheral blood at initial diagnosis. Whole-study results and caveats: The model made its ophthalmopathy prediction, and onset followed a median approximately six months later. Peripheral blood also featured most of the thyroid clonotypes expanded above 0.001.

Amplified TCR beta CDR3 regions derived from RNA transcripts. The TCR CDR3 was amplified in a first-round RT-PCR using the HTBI primer set. TCRdb reanalysed the multiplex PCR reads using MiXCR and keeps one entry per CDR3 protein. The sample has 300,000 to 400,000 distinct CDR3 sequences; about 12% are singletons. The CDR3 is 15 residues long. V trimming: 3 bases; J trimming: 2 bases; junction bases outside the gene matches: 3. The germline gives CDR1 SGHAT, CDR2 FQNNGV. V gene TRBV11-2 combines with J gene TRBJ2-2, with TRBD1 matching over 7 bases. What was sequenced was blood. The receptor was derived from a woman aged 18-30 years with Graves' hyperthyroidism. The CDR3 DNA reads as TGTGCCAGCAGCTTCTACAGGGGCAACACCGGGGAGCTGTTTTTT. Translation gives CASSFYRGNTGELFF.